This T cell receptor beta chain comes out of a study of CD8+CD57+ T cells in acquired aplastic anemia. Study-level information: DNA from sorted CD4+ and CD8+ cells averaged 3.2 ug. Findings of the study overall: Significance was not reached for CD8+ Simpson's diversity between patients and controls. There were twenty-nine CD8+ CDR3 sequences that occurred in both patients and controls.

Genomic DNA served as template for TCR beta VDJ and CDR3 profiling. TCRdb reprocessed the reads via MiXCR and lists one record per CDR3 protein. Here the sample spans 150,000 to 200,000 distinct CDR3 sequences, less than 60% being singletons. About this clonotype itself: Its antigen is not identified. A much larger clone is a single base away; this may be a read error. The conserved closing phenylalanine or tryptophan is absent in this CDR3, likely reflecting a read error.

In patients chosen for sequencing, flow cytometry had shown CD8+CD57+ cell expansion. Diagnosis of severe acquired aplastic anemia applied to all patients. The sequenced sample was sorted CD4+, CD8+, or CD8+CD57+ T cells (not recorded which) from PBMCs. The TCR originated in a human donor with aplastic anemia.

The DNA for the CDR3 is TGCGCCAGCAGCCAGTCAAAGACGACGACAGATACGCAGTATCTT. Translation: CASSQSKTTTDTQYL. The V call is TRBV4-3, the J call TRBJ2-3; D not resolved. Looked up from germline, CDR1 is LGHNA and CDR2 is YSLEER. V was clipped by 3 bases and J by 3 bases, with 13 bases between them. CDR3 length equals 15 residues.